Presented here are 16 T cell receptor beta chains from one specimen sequenced in a study of cytomegalovirus exposure and HLA in healthy donors. Both 60 Vbeta primers and 13 Jbeta primers went into the PCR. Clones were read by immunoSEQ multiplex PCR, and TCRdb kept only the in-frame ones, dropping some. The data show around 150,000 clones, nearly 90% seen once. The sequencing sample was made of PBMCs. These receptors were obtained from a woman aged 40 to 50 in good health and CMV-seronegative.

The chain links TRBV5-1 to TRBJ2-1, with TRBD1 identical over 7 bases. CDR3 length: 16 residues. In germline, CDR1 is SGHRS, CDR2 YFSETQ. Trimming took 0 bases from V and 1 from J; bases not matched to a gene: 4. CDR3 loop: CASSLETGDSYNEQFF. DNA for the CDR3: TGCGCCAGCAGCTTGGAAACAGGGGATTCCTACAATGAGCAGTTCTTC.

The CDR3 nucleotides are TGTGCCAGCAGCCGCCTTGGGGGCGTCATTGGCTACACCTTC. It translates to CASSRLGGVIGYTF. V and J are TRBV27 and TRBJ1-2; D might be TRBD1 (6 bases). This CDR3 region has 14 residues. Per the germline V gene, CDR1 is MNHEY and CDR2 is SMNVEV (reference sequence). The germline V and J ends were trimmed by 6 bases and 7 bases, with 18 bases remaining between them.

This chain links TRBV28 with TRBJ1-1; D unresolved. The germline V gene has CDR1 MDHEN and CDR2 SYDVKM. The CDR3 loop spans 12 amino acids. V lost 6 bases to trimming and J lost 5 bases, with 10 bases between them. In DNA form, the CDR3 reads TGTGCCAGCAGCACAGAGGGTACTGAAGCTTTCTTT. Translation gives CASSTEGTEAFF.

The chain has TRBV11-3 and TRBJ2-1, with 9 nucleotides matching TRBD1. J lost 7 bases, V lost 2 bases, and 9 bases had no gene match. This CDR3 is 16 amino acids long. Germline CDR1 SGHNT, CDR2 YENEEA. As DNA, the CDR3 is TGTGCCAGCAGCTTACCGACAGGGGGGGTTCGAAATGAGCAGTTCTTC. Translated, it gives CASSLPTGGVRNEQFF.

This clone was counted only a few times. The V gene is TRBV28, the J gene TRBJ2-5; the match to TRBD2 covers 7 bases. The CDR3 is 14 residues long. Trimming took 7 bases from V and 6 from J; bases not matched to a gene: 11. The germline CDR1 and CDR2 sequences are MDHEN and SYDVKM. The DNA for the CDR3 is TGTGCCAGCATACCGGGGAGGGTAGTAAAGACCCAGTACTTC. Its translation is CASIPGRVVKTQYF.

The rearrangement uses TRBV5-5 and TRBJ2-2, with 8 bases matching TRBD2. J lost 0 bases, V lost 5 bases, and 3 bases had no gene match. Germline CDR1 and CDR2: SGHKS and YYEKEE (reference sequence). The CDR3 has 15 amino acids. CDR3 sequence (DNA): TGTGCCAGCAGAATTAGCGGGGCGAACACCGGGGAGCTGTTTTTT. This encodes CASRISGANTGELFF.

The chain uses TRBV4-1 and TRBJ2-7; no clear D. This CDR3 region has 15 residues. The germline gives CDR1 MGHRA, CDR2 YSYEKL. Trimming removed 3 bases from V and 3 bases from J, with 15 bases in between. The CDR3 spells CASSQGPFPYYEQYF. DNA for the CDR3: TGCGCCAGCAGCCAGGGCCCGTTCCCCTACTACGAGCAGTACTTC.

The V gene is TRBV2, the J gene TRBJ1-1, with a weak D call TRBD1 (6 bases). The length of the CDR3 is 14 residues. Germline values: CDR1 SNHLY, CDR2 FYNNEI. V lost 6 bases, J lost 1 base, and 12 bases lay in between. CDR3 loop: CASRPLQGNTEAFF. CDR3 DNA: TGTGCCAGCAGGCCTCTACAGGGGAACACTGAAGCTTTCTTT. Combining the CDR3 with reference TRBV2 and TRBJ1-1 gives the whole variable domain EPEVTQTPSHQVTQMGQEVILRCVPISNHLYFYWYRQILGQKVEFLVSFYNNEISEKSEIFDDQFSVERPDGSNFTLKIRSTKLEDSAMYFCASRPLQGNTEAFFGQGTRLTVV.

This clone was detected once. V gene TRBV23-1 combines with J gene TRBJ2-4, with TRBD1 matching over 10 bases. TRBV23-1 is given ORF status, its function remaining uncertain. V shed 10 bases, J shed 6 bases, and the junction held 12 bases outside the gene matches. The CDR3 consists of 15 residues. The CDR3 is CANPGDRGLGNIQYF. The CDR3 bases are TGCGCCAACCCGGGGGACAGGGGCCTTGGAAACATTCAGTACTTC.

The table lists this clone with a count of one. This rearrangement joins TRBV4-1 to TRBJ2-7; 8 bases agree with TRBD2. V shed 1 base, J shed 6 bases, and the junction held 8 bases outside the gene matches. The length of the CDR3 is 15 residues. CDR1 is MGHRA, CDR2 YSYEKL, per germline. The chain's CDR3 is CASSQGVSGNGEQYF. In DNA form, the CDR3 reads TGCGCCAGCAGCCAAGGGGTTAGCGGGAACGGCGAGCAGTACTTC.

This clone appeared once. This chain connects TRBV5-1 to TRBJ2-3; D possibly corresponds to TRBD1 (5 bases). Trimming took off 1 base at V and 11 bases at J, with 14 bases between the two ends. Looked up from germline, CDR1 is SGHRS and CDR2 is YFSETQ. The CDR3 runs 13 residues. The CDR3 DNA is TGCGCCAGCAGCTTGAGGGTGGACATACAGCAGTATTTT. It encodes CASSLRVDIQQYF.

The chain joins TRBV7-6 to TRBJ2-1; 8 nucleotides line up with TRBD2. The CDR3 is made up of 16 amino acids. The ends lost 5 bases at V and 2 bases at J; junction bases unmatched: 8. Germline V gene lookup returns CDR1 SGHVS and CDR2 FNYEAQ. The CDR3 nucleotides read TGTGCCAGCAGCCGCCTTCAAGCGGGAGCCTACAATGAGCAGTTCTTC. This codes for CASSRLQAGAYNEQFF.

V and J are TRBV5-4 and TRBJ2-3; D is uncertain. The CDR3 has 15 amino acids. Germline loops: CDR1 SGHNT, CDR2 YYREEE (reference sequence). Trimming took 0 bases from V and 0 from J, leaving 8 bases between them. CDR3 nucleotides: TGTGCCAGCAGCTTGGCTACCACTAGCACAGATACGCAGTATTTT. Amino acids: CASSLATTSTDTQYF. The entire variable domain, with the rest obtained from reference TRBV5-4 and TRBJ2-3, is as follows: ETGVTQSPTHLIKTRGQQVTLRCSSQSGHNTVSWYQQALGQGPQFIFQYYREEENGRGNFPPRFSGLQFPNYSSELNVNALELDDSALYLCASSLATTSTDTQYFGPGTRLTVL.

The chain uses TRBV28 and TRBJ2-5; D might be TRBD1 (6 bases). The DNA end lines up better with TRBJ2-7; the J call may be wrong. The CDR3 runs 13 residues. Germline V gene lookup returns CDR1 MDHEN and CDR2 SYDVKM. This CDR3 is CASIGRGLYEQYF. CDR3 coding DNA: TGTGCCAGCATTGGCAGGGGTCTCTACGAGCAGTACTTC.

The chain has TRBV27 and TRBJ2-7; tentative D call: TRBD2 (5 bases). V was shortened by 8 bases and J by 5 bases, with 19 bases between the two germline ends. CDR1 is MNHEY, CDR2 SMNVEV, per germline (reference sequence). This CDR3 comprises 14 residues. The CDR3 sequence is CASAERGSGHEQYF. In DNA form, the CDR3 reads TGTGCCAGCGCGGAAAGAGGGAGCGGCCACGAGCAGTACTTC.

J is TRBJ1-5 and V is TRBV28; D may be TRBD1 (6 bases). CDR3 length: 15 residues. V shed 8 bases and J shed 0 bases, with 14 bases lying between them. Germline V gene data show CDR1 as MDHEN and CDR2 as SYDVKM. The CDR3 region is CASGRTVYSNQPQHF. CDR3 bases: TGTGCCAGCGGAAGGACAGTATATAGCAATCAGCCCCAGCATTTT.